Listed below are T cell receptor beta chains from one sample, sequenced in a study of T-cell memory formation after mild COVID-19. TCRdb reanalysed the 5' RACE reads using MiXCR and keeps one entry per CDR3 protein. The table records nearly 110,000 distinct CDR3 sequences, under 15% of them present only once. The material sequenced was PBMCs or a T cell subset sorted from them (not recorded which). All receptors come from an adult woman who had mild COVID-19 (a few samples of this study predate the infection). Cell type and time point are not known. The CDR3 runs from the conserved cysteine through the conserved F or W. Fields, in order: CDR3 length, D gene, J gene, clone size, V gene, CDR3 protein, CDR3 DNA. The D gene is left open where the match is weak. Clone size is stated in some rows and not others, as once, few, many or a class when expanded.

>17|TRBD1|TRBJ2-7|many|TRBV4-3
CASSQGTGIAFSYEQYF
TGCGCCAGCAGCCAAGGGACAGGAATAGCGTTCTCCTACGAGCAGTACTTC
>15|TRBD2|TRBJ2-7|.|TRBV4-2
CASSQGLALRDEQYF
TGTGCCAGCAGCCAGGGACTAGCGCTACGGGACGAGCAGTACTTC
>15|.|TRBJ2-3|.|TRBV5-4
CASSWDAASTDTQYF
TGTGCCAGCAGCTGGGACGCCGCTAGCACAGATACGCAGTATTTT
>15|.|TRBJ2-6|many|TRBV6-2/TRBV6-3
CASSYSNSGANVLTF
TGTGCCAGCAGTTACTCAAACTCTGGGGCCAACGTCCTGACTTTC
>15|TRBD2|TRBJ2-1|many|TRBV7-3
CASSLGLAVGNEQFF
TGTGCCAGCAGCTTAGGCCTAGCGGTGGGCAATGAGCAGTTCTTC
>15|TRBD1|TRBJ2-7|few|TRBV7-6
CASREGTGVGYEQYF
TGTGCCAGCAGGGAAGGGACAGGGGTCGGGTACGAGCAGTACTTC
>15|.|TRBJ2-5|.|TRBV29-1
CSVDPFGGRLETQYF
TGCAGCGTTGACCCGTTCGGCGGGCGATTGGAGACCCAGTACTTC
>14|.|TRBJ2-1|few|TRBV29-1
CSAEGGLEILKQFF
TGCAGCGCCGAGGGGGGACTGGAAATTTTAAAGCAGTTCTTC
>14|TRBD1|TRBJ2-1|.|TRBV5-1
CASSAETGGDEQFF
TGCGCCAGCAGCGCGGAAACAGGGGGCGATGAGCAGTTCTTC
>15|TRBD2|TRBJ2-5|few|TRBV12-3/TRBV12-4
CASSPPGLAEETQYF
TGTGCCAGCAGCCCCCCGGGACTAGCGGAAGAGACCCAGTACTTC
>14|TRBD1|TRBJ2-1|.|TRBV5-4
CASSSDRVYNEQFF
TGTGCCAGCAGCTCGGACAGGGTCTACAATGAGCAGTTCTTC
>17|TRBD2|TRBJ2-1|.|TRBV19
CASSYTSGTSSYNEQFF
TGTGCCAGTAGTTATACAAGTGGGACTAGCTCCTACAATGAGCAGTTCTTC
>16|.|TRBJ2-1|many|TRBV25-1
CASSSRVVQGHNEQFF
TGTGCCAGCAGTTCCAGGGTAGTCCAGGGGCACAATGAGCAGTTCTTC
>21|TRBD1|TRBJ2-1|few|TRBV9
CASNAAGGTGAVVSSYNEQFF
TGTGCCAGCAACGCCGCCGGGGGGACAGGGGCCGTTGTAAGCTCCTACAATGAGCAGTTCTTC
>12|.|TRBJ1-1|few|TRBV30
CAWSVGGAEAFF
TGTGCCTGGAGTGTAGGGGGGGCTGAAGCTTTCTTT
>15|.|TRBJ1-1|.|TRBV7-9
CASSPHWTVNTEAFF
TGTGCCAGCAGCCCGCACTGGACGGTGAACACTGAAGCTTTCTTT
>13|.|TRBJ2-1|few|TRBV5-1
CASTRPTRLEQFF
TGCGCCAGCACCCGACCTACCCGGCTTGAGCAGTTCTTC